Shown below are 17 T cell receptor beta chains from a single sample sequenced in a study of cytomegalovirus exposure and HLA in healthy donors. 13 Jbeta primers and 60 Vbeta primers were used for the PCR. TCRdb's copy holds only in-frame clones and misses some; the assay was immunoSEQ multiplex PCR. Its clone listing holds approximately 190,000 clones. Material for sequencing was PBMCs. These receptors came from a boy aged 5-17 years in good health and CMV-seronegative.

The chain has TRBV7-2 and TRBJ2-7, with 8 bases that match TRBD1. After removal of 6 bases from V and 1 base from J, the junction contained 11 bases not matched to a gene. This CDR3 has 16 amino acids. Germline loops: CDR1 SGHTA, CDR2 FQGNSA. As DNA, the CDR3 is TGTGCCAGCAGTCATACCGGGACAGGACTGTCCTACGAGCAGTACTTC. Translating gives CASSHTGTGLSYEQYF.

CDR3 sequence: CASSLRRSLRDNEQFF. The CDR3 DNA follows: TGTGCCAGCAGCTTACGTCGGTCGCTTCGGGACAATGAGCAGTTCTTC. The J gene is TRBJ2-1, the V gene TRBV13; D ambiguous. Trimming removed 2 bases at V and 5 bases at J, with 16 bases between. The length of the CDR3 is 16 residues. Looked up from germline, CDR1 is PRHDT and CDR2 is FYEKMQ (reference sequence).

The chain employs TRBV9 and TRBJ2-7, with TRBD2 matching 8 bases. V shed 2 bases and J 3 bases; nucleotides not matched to a gene: 4. Germline values: CDR1 SGDLS, CDR2 YYNGEE. This CDR3 comprises 14 residues. In DNA, the CDR3 is TGTGCCAGCAGCGTCTCGCGGGGGGACTACGAGCAGTACTTC. This gives the protein CASSVSRGDYEQYF.

This chain uses TRBV4-1 with TRBJ2-2; 16 nucleotides align to TRBD2. Per germline, CDR1 MGHRA and CDR2 YSYEKL. This CDR3 comprises 21 residues. J gave up 3 bases and V 2 bases, and 12 bases lay outside the gene matches. The CDR3 is CASSQPPGLAGGLYHTGELFF. The CDR3 DNA reads TGCGCCAGCAGCCAACCGCCGGGACTAGCGGGGGGGCTCTATCACACCGGGGAGCTGTTTTTT.

The V gene is TRBV9, the J gene TRBJ2-2, with D unclear. Trimming stripped 0 bases from V and 1 base from J, with 7 bases between. The CDR3 extends over 15 amino acids. Germline-derived CDR1 and CDR2 are SGDLS and YYNGEE. In DNA, the CDR3 is TGTGCCAGCAGCGTAGCCGTGTTGAACACCGGGGAGCTGTTTTTT. As protein: CASSVAVLNTGELFF.

The chain couples TRBV30 to TRBJ2-2; no definite D call. V dropped 5 bases and J dropped 6 bases, with 10 bases sitting between them. Germline-derived CDR1 and CDR2 are GTSNPN and SVGIG (reference sequence). The CDR3 contains 12 residues. The CDR3 DNA sequence: TGTGCCTGGCACCAGGATCCCGGGGAGCTGTTTTTT. Amino acid sequence: CAWHQDPGELFF.

The chain has TRBV28 and TRBJ1-1, with D possibly TRBD1 on 6 matching bases. Trimming left V 5 bases short and J 12 bases short, with 22 bases between. The CDR3 is made up of 14 amino acids. The germline V gene encodes CDR1 MDHEN and CDR2 SYDVKM. For the CDR3, the DNA is TGTGCCAGCAGTACCCCCGACAGGCCCAATCGGCCTTTCTTT. Encoded protein: CASSTPDRPNRPFF.

This sequence joins TRBV30 and TRBJ1-6, with 7 bases fitting TRBD1. Germline-derived CDR1 and CDR2 are GTSNPN and SVGIG (reference sequence). V shed 1 base and J 0 bases; nucleotides not matched to a gene: 9. The CDR3 length is 18 residues. CDR3 coding DNA: TGTGCCTGGAGTGCCGGGACAGCGGGTTACTCCTATAATTCACCCCTCCACTTT. It is translated as CAWSAGTAGYSYNSPLHF.

The chain combines TRBV4-1 with TRBJ2-6, with 10 positions matching TRBD2. CDR1 is MGHRA and CDR2 is YSYEKL in the germline V gene. The V gene end was trimmed by 6 bases and the J gene end by 0 bases; junction bases not matched to a gene: 8. CDR3 size: 18 residues. The CDR3 nucleotides are TGCGCCAGCAGTCTGTACAGCGGGGGGGCCTCTGGGGCCAACGTCCTGACTTTC. The encoded protein is CASSLYSGGASGANVLTF.

The chain is built from TRBV7-3 and TRBJ2-2, with D perhaps matching TRBD2 (6 bases). V lost 0 bases and J 2 bases, leaving 13 bases between the germline ends. Germline CDR1 is SGHTA and CDR2 is FQGTGA. The CDR3 is 17 residues long. This CDR3 is CASSLTPGLINTGELFF. CDR3 DNA: TGTGCCAGCAGCTTAACCCCGGGACTGATAAACACCGGGGAGCTGTTTTTT.

The J gene is TRBJ2-1, the V gene TRBV2; D might be TRBD1 (6 bases). The V end was cut by 10 bases, the J end by 4 bases, with 14 bases between. The CDR3 runs 13 residues. Germline CDR1 SNHLY, CDR2 FYNNEI. CDR3 nucleotide sequence: TGTGCCAACAGCGGAACAGGGTACAATGAGCAGTTCTTC. It yields the protein CANSGTGYNEQFF.

This chain joins TRBV7-9 and TRBJ1-5; 8 bases map to TRBD1. Germline lookup yields CDR1 SEHNR and CDR2 FQNEAQ (reference sequence). CDR3 length equals 17 residues. Trimming at V came to 6 bases and at J to 4 bases, leaving 14 bases not matched to a gene. The CDR3 spells CASSPAGTGRFNQPQHF. The DNA for the CDR3 is TGTGCCAGCAGTCCCGCCGGGACAGGAAGATTTAATCAGCCCCAGCATTTT.

The rearrangement links TRBV4-1 to TRBJ2-3, with 14 bases identical to TRBD2. The ends lost 4 bases at V and 2 bases at J; junction bases unmatched: 5. This CDR3 contains 17 residues. Germline assignment: CDR1 MGHRA and CDR2 YSYEKL. The DNA for the CDR3 is TGCGCCAGCAGCCCCCGACTAGCGGGGGGGCCCACAGATACGCAGTATTTT. It translates to CASSPRLAGGPTDTQYF.

This sequence joins TRBV15 and TRBJ1-3; D is unclear. The germline gives CDR1 LNHNV, CDR2 YYDKDF (reference sequence). The V gene lost 5 bases and the J gene lost 0 bases, with 5 bases spanning the gap. The CDR3 contains 13 residues. The CDR3 DNA reads as TGTGCCACCAGCCGGGGCTCTGGAAACACCATATATTTT. Protein sequence: CATSRGSGNTIYF.

V usage is TRBV7-8 and J usage is TRBJ1-2, with 9 bases matching TRBD1. Looked up from germline, CDR1 is SGHVS and CDR2 is FQNEAQ. Trimming at V came to 5 bases and at J to 4 bases, leaving 8 bases not matched to a gene. CDR3 length equals 15 residues. The CDR3 here is CASSPRDRAVYGYTF. CDR3 DNA: TGTGCCAGCAGCCCCCGGGACAGGGCGGTCTATGGCTACACCTTC.

The chain links TRBV6-5 to TRBJ1-2, with 7 positions matching TRBD1. Germline V gives CDR1 MNHEY, CDR2 SVGAGI. V trimming: 5 bases; J trimming: 4 bases; junction bases outside the gene matches: 7. The CDR3 covers 14 residues. Written as DNA, the CDR3 is TGTGCCAGCAGTCGACAGGGTAAAACCTATGGCTACACCTTC. Translating it yields CASSRQGKTYGYTF.

V is TRBV6-5 and J is TRBJ1-3, with D uncertain. Germline V gene lookup returns CDR1 MNHEY and CDR2 SVGAGI. Trimming pared 6 bases from V and 0 bases from J, leaving 9 bases between. The CDR3 totals 14 residues. The DNA of the CDR3 is TGTGCCAGCAGAACATCCATCTCTGGAAACACCATATATTTT. As protein: CASRTSISGNTIYF.